The 15 T cell receptor beta chains given below trace back to one sample, sequenced in a study of cytomegalovirus exposure and HLA in healthy donors. PCR amplification relied on 60 Vbeta primers (plus 13 Jbeta primers). The method was immunoSEQ multiplex PCR; TCRdb's version includes in-frame clones alone and lacks a portion of them. The table lists 60,000 to 65,000 clones. Material for sequencing was PBMCs. Receptors were obtained from a man aged 25 to 45 in good health and CMV-seropositive.

The rearrangement uses TRBV9 and TRBJ2-2; possible D gene TRBD2, 6 bases. This CDR3 is 16 amino acids long. V was trimmed by 2 bases and J by 6 bases, leaving 17 bases between them. In germline, CDR1 is SGDLS, CDR2 YYNGEE. The CDR3 sequence is CASSVTGTFRAGELFF. DNA for the CDR3: TGTGCCAGCAGCGTTACCGGGACTTTCAGGGCCGGGGAGCTGTTTTTT.

This chain joins TRBV30 and TRBJ2-1; possibly TRBD2 for D (6 bases). V dropped 0 bases and J dropped 5 bases, with 14 bases sitting between them. This CDR3 is 15 amino acids long. Per germline, CDR1 GTSNPN and CDR2 SVGIG (reference sequence). The CDR3 region has the DNA TGTGCCTGGAGTGTACTCTCGGGAGTAGACAATGAGCAGTTCTTC. It codes for CAWSVLSGVDNEQFF. The variable domain in full, completed from reference TRBV30 and TRBJ2-1, reads SQTIHQWPATLVQPVGSPLSLECTVEGTSNPNLYWYRQAAGRGLQLLFYSVGIGQISSEVPQNLSASRPQDRQFILSSKKLLLSDSGFYLCAWSVLSGVDNEQFFGPGTRLTVL.

With regard to this clone: Other DNA variants within this sample encode the same CDR3. The J gene is TRBJ1-5, the V gene TRBV30; 7 positions agree with TRBD1. V dropped 3 bases and J dropped 4; count of bases not matched to a gene: 3. The germline V gene encodes CDR1 GTSNPN and CDR2 SVGIG (reference sequence). The CDR3 loop spans 13 amino acids. The CDR3 protein is CAWSRQGNQPQHF. The CDR3 nucleotides are TGTGCCTGGAGCCGACAGGGTAATCAGCCCCAGCATTTT.

The chain carries TRBV5-1 and TRBJ2-1, with 8 bases that match TRBD2. In germline, CDR1 is SGHRS, CDR2 YFSETQ. The length of the CDR3 is 15 residues. The V segment lost 1 base and the J segment 3 bases; nucleotides outside the gene matches: 3. Here the CDR3 DNA reads TGCGCCAGCAGCTTGTCGGGGGGGCTCTACAATGAGCAGTTCTTC. It specifies CASSLSGGLYNEQFF.

CDR3 sequence: CASSLRGGGRSTDTQYF. In DNA form, the CDR3 reads TGTGCCAGCTCACTGCGGGGGGGCGGCAGGAGCACAGATACGCAGTATTTT. The gene calls are TRBV18 and TRBJ2-3, with TRBD2 matching over 9 bases. The germline V gene encodes CDR1 KGHSH and CDR2 LQKENI. V trimming: 4 bases; J trimming: 0 bases; junction bases outside the gene matches: 8. CDR3 length: 17 residues.

The chain recombines TRBV30 with TRBJ1-5; D might be TRBD1 (6 bases). The V gene lost 4 bases and the J gene lost 5 bases, with 12 bases spanning the gap. CDR1 and CDR2 (germline): GTSNPN, SVGIG (reference sequence). The CDR3 runs to 13 residues. CDR3 sequence: CAWNRVFDQPQHF. The DNA for the CDR3 is TGTGCCTGGAACAGGGTTTTTGATCAGCCCCAGCATTTT.

The rearrangement joins TRBV29-1 to TRBJ2-7, with TRBD1 matching 8 bases. After removal of 2 bases from V and 4 bases from J, the junction contained 4 bases not matched to a gene. Germline V gene data show CDR1 as SQVTM and CDR2 as ANQGSEA. The CDR3 is made up of 13 amino acids. The CDR3, as DNA: TGCAGCGTTGAATCCCAGGGGGCATACGAGCAGTACTTC. Its protein is CSVESQGAYEQYF.

The chain recombines TRBV9 with TRBJ1-2; tentatively, D is TRBD1 (6 bases). CDR3 length: 14 residues. V was cut by 0 bases and J by 4 bases, with 10 bases left in between. CDR1 is SGDLS, CDR2 YYNGEE, per germline. Here the CDR3 DNA reads TGTGCCAGCAGCGTAGGGGGGCAGATCTATGGCTACACCTTC. Translation gives CASSVGGQIYGYTF.

J is TRBJ2-7 and V is TRBV29-1; 10 positions match TRBD1. The CDR3 is made up of 13 amino acids. The ends lost 5 bases at V and 3 bases at J; junction bases unmatched: 4. The germline gives CDR1 SQVTM, CDR2 ANQGSEA. This CDR3 is CSVLTGGSYEQYF. The DNA for the CDR3 is TGCAGCGTTTTGACAGGGGGCAGCTACGAGCAGTACTTC.

V gene TRBV4-1 combines with J gene TRBJ2-7; TRBD1 matches 7 bases. This CDR3 has 14 residues. The ends lost 4 bases at V and 3 bases at J; junction bases unmatched: 6. Germline lookup yields CDR1 MGHRA and CDR2 YSYEKL. In DNA form, the CDR3 reads TGCGCCAGCAGCCTTAGAGGGACAGACTACGAGCAGTACTTC. Translating it yields CASSLRGTDYEQYF.

This sequence joins TRBV11-3 and TRBJ2-7, with D maybe TRBD1 (5 bases). The CDR3 is 15 amino acids. Trimming took off 6 bases at V and 4 bases at J, with 19 bases between the two ends. Germline CDR1 reads SGHNT; CDR2 reads YENEEA. The CDR3 sequence: CASRFPQGHFYEQYF. CDR3 in DNA: TGTGCCAGCAGATTTCCCCAAGGACACTTTTACGAGCAGTACTTC.

This chain links TRBV18 with TRBJ2-7; 7 bases fit TRBD1. Germline CDR1 reads KGHSH; CDR2 reads LQKENI. The CDR3 loop spans 14 amino acids. Trimming removed 3 bases from V and 2 bases from J; junction bases left unmatched: 4. CDR3 in amino acids: CASSPDRATYEQYF. In nucleotides, the CDR3 is TGTGCCAGCTCACCCGACAGGGCCACCTACGAGCAGTACTTC.

This sequence joins TRBV2 and TRBJ2-1, with 11 positions matching TRBD2. The V gene end was trimmed by 3 bases and the J gene end by 6 bases; junction bases not matched to a gene: 7. Per the germline V gene, CDR1 is SNHLY and CDR2 is FYNNEI. This CDR3 spans 16 amino acids. CDR3 coding DNA: TGTGCCAGCAGTGAGGTACTAGCGGGAGATCTCAATGAGCAGTTCTTC. This encodes CASSEVLAGDLNEQFF.

This chain connects TRBV7-9 to TRBJ1-1; no clear D. Germline V gives CDR1 SEHNR, CDR2 FQNEAQ (reference sequence). The CDR3 sequence is 13 residues long. V lost 3 bases to trimming and J lost 6 bases, with 11 bases between them. CDR3 sequence (DNA): TGTGCCAGCAGCTTGGTGAACAGCCCTGAAGCTTTCTTT. Translating it yields CASSLVNSPEAFF.

The chain combines TRBV2 with TRBJ1-1, with D uncertain. CDR1 and CDR2 (germline): SNHLY, FYNNEI. The V end lost 5 bases, the J end lost 3 bases, and 4 bases lay between the germline ends. CDR3 length: 11 amino acids. The CDR3 loop is CASSRDTEAFF. The CDR3 nucleotides are TGTGCCAGCAGTAGAGACACTGAAGCTTTCTTT.